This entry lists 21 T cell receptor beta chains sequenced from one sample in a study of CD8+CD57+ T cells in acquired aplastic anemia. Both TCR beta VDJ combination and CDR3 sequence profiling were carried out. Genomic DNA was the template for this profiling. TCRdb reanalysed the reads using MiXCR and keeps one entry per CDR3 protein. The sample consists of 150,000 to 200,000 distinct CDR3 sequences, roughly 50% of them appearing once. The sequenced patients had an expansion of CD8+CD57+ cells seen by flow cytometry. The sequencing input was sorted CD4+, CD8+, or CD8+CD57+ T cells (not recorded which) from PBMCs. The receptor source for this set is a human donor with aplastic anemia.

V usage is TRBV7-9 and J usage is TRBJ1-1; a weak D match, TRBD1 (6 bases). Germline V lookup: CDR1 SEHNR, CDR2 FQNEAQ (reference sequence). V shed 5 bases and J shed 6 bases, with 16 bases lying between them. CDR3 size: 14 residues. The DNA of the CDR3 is TGTGCCAGCAGCCCCCGGGGGCTTATGGCTGAAGCTTTCTTT. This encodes CASSPRGLMAEAFF. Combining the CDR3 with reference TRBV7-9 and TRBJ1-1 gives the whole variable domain DTGVSQNPRHKITKRGQNVTFRCDPISEHNRLYWYRQTLGQGPEFLTYFQNEAQLEKSRLLSDRFSAERPKGSFSTLEIQRTEQGDSAMYLCASSPRGLMAEAFFGQGTRLTVV.

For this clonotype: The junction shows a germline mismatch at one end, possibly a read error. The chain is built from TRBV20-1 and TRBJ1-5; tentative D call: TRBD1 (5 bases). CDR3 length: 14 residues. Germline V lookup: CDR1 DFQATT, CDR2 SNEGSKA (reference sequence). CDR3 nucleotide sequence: TGCAGTGCTAGAGAATCGACAGTTAATCAGCCCCGGCATTTT. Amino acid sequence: CSARESTVNQPRHF.

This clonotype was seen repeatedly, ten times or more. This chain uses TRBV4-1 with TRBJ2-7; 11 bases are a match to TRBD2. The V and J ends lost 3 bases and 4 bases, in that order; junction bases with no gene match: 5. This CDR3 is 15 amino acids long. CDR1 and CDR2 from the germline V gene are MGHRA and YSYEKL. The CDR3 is CASSQGLAGGYEQYF. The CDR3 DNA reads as TGCGCCAGCAGCCAGGGGCTAGCGGGAGGTTACGAGCAGTACTTC.

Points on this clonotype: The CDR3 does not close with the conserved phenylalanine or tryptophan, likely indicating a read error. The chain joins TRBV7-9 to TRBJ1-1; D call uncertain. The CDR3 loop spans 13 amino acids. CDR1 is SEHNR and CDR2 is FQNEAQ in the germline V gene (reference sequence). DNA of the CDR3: TGTGCCGGCAGCTTATCAGTAAACACTGAAGCTTTCATT. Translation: CAGSLSVNTEAFI.

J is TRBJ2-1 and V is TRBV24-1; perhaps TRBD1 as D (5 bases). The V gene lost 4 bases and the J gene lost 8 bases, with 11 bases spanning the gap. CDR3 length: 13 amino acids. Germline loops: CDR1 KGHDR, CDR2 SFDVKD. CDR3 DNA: TGTGCCACCAGTGAGCCCACAGGCGATGAGCAGTTCTTC. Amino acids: CATSEPTGDEQFF.

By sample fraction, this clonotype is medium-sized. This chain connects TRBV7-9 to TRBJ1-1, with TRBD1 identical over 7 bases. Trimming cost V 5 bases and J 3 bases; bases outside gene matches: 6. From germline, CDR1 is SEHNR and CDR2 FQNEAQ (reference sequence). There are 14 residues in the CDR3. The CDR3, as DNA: TGTGCCAGCAGCAGAACAGGGGCTCACACTGAAGCTTTCTTT. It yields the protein CASSRTGAHTEAFF.

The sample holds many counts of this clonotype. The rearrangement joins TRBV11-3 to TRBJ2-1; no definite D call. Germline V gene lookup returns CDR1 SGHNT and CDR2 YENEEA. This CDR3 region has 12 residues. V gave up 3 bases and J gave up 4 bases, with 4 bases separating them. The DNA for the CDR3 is TGTGCCAGCAGCTTCCCATACAATGAGCAGTTCTTC. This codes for CASSFPYNEQFF.

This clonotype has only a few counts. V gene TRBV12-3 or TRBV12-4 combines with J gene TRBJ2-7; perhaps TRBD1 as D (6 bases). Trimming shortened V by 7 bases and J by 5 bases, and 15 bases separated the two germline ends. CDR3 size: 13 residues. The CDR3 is CASKTGQLNEQYF. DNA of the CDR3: TGTGCCAGCAAAACTGGACAGTTAAACGAGCAGTACTTC.

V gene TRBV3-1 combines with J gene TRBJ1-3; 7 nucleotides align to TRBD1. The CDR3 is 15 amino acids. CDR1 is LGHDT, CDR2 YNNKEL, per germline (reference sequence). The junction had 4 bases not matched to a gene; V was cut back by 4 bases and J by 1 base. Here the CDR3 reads CASSLGQASGNTIYF. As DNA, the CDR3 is TGTGCCAGCAGCCTCGGACAGGCGTCTGGAAACACCATATATTTT.

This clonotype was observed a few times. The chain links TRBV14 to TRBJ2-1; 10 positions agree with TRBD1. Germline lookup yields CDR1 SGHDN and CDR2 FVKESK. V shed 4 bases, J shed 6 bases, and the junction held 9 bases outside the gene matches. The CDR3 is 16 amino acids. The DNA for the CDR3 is TGTGCCAGCAGCCTCCTTCCGGGACAGGGGAGCAATGAGCAGTTCTTC. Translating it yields CASSLLPGQGSNEQFF.

The CDR3: CASSSGQTRGSPLHF. In DNA form, the CDR3 reads TGTGCCAGTAGTTCCGGACAGACCAGGGGCTCACCCCTCCACTTT. J is TRBJ1-6 and V is TRBV19; D is perhaps TRBD1 (6 bases). V shed 5 bases and J shed 10 bases, with 18 bases lying between them. CDR1 is LNHDA and CDR2 is SQIVND in the germline V gene (reference sequence). The length of the CDR3 is 15 residues.

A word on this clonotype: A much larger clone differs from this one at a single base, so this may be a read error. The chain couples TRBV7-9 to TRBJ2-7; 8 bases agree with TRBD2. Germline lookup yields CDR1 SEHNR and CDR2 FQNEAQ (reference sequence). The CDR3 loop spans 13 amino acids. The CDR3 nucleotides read TGTGCCAGCACCCGTCTAGCGGGCTACGGGCAGTACTTC. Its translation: CASTRLAGYGQYF. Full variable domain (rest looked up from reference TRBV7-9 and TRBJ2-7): DTGVSQNPRHKITKRGQNVTFRCDPISEHNRLYWYRQTLGQGPEFLTYFQNEAQLEKSRLLSDRFSAERPKGSFSTLEIQRTEQGDSAMYLCASTRLAGYGQYFGPGTRLTVT.

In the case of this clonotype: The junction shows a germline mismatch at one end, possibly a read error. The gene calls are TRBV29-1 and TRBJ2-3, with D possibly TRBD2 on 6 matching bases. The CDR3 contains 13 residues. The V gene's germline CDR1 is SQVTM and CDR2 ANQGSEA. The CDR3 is CSAGGDSTDTQYF. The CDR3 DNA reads TGCAGCGCCGGGGGTGACAGCACAGATACACAGTATTTT.

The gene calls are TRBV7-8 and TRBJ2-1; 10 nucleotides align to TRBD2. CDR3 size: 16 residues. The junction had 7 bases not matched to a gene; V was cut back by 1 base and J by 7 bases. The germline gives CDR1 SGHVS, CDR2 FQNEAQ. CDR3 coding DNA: TGTGCCAGCAGCTTAGGGGGAGCGGGAGGGCCTAATGAGCAGTTCTTC. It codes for CASSLGGAGGPNEQFF.

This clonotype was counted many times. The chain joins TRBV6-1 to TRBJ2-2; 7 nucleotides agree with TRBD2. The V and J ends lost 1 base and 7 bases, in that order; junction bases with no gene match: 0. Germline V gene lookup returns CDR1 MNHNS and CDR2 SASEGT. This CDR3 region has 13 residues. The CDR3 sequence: CASSEGEGGELFF. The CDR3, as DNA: TGTGCCAGCAGTGAAGGGGAGGGCGGGGAGCTGTTTTTT.

The CDR3: CARNRREGNTGELFF. CDR3 in DNA: TGTGCCAGAAACCGCCGGGAAGGGAACACCGGGGAGCTGTTTTTT. The chain uses TRBV2 and TRBJ2-2, with D perhaps TRBD2 (5 bases). The CDR3 loop spans 15 amino acids. V lost 9 bases, J lost 1 base, and 15 bases lay in between. Germline assignment: CDR1 SNHLY and CDR2 FYNNEI. The whole variable domain, filled in from reference TRBV2 and TRBJ2-2, reads EPEVTQTPSHQVTQMGQEVILRCVPISNHLYFYWYRQILGQKVEFLVSFYNNEISEKSEIFDDQFSVERPDGSNFTLKIRSTKLEDSAMYFCARNRREGNTGELFFGEGSRLTVL.

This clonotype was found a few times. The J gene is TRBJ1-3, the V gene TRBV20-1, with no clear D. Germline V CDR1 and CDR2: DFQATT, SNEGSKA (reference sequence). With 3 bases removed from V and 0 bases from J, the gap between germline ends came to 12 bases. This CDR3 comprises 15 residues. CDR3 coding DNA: TGCAGTGCTAGCCCTCCCACTTACTCTGGAAACACCATATATTTT. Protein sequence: CSASPPTYSGNTIYF.

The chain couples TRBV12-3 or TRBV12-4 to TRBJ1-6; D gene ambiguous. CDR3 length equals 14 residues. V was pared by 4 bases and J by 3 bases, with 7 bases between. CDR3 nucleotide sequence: TGTGCCAGCAGTTCGAGTAACTATAATTCACCCCTCCACTTT. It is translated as CASSSSNYNSPLHF.

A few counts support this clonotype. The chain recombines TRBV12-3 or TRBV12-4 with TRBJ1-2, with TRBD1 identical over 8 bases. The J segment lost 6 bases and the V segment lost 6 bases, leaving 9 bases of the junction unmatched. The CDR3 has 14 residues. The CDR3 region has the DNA TGTGCCAGCAGATCGACAGGGGCCGGGGATGGCTACACCTTC. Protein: CASRSTGAGDGYTF.

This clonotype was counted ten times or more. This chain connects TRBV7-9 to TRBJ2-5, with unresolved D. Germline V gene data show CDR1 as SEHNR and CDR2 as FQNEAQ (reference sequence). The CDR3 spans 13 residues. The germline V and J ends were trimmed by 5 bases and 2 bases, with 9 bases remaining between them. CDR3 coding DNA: TGTGCCAGCAGCCAGGCTCTACAAGAGACCCAGTACTTC. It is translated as CASSQALQETQYF.

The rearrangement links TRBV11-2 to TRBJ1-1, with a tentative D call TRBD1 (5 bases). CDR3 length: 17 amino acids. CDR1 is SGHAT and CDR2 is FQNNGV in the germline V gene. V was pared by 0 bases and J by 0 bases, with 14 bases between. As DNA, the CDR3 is TGTGCCAGCAGCTTAGATTCCGCAGGGCCCTTGAACACTGAAGCTTTCTTT. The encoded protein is CASSLDSAGPLNTEAFF.